Described below is a single T cell receptor beta chain sequence and its context. What antigen it recognizes has not been identified. The record has no base qualities; no much larger clone is one base away. The data stem from a study of T cell responses to AZD1222 COVID-19 vaccine (dated by TCRdb to the early 2020s). Turning to the overall study: Because spike-specific TCR depth and breadth did not differ between the two schedules, AZD1222 recipients who got a second dose at roughly 4 weeks were pooled with those who got a second dose at roughly 12 weeks. Enrollment into the trials was organized by age into subgroups of 18-55, 56-69 and 70-plus years, and those subgroups contained about 160, 30 and 59 TCR-sequenced participants, respectively. TCR sequencing covered over 230 trial participants: 207 given two doses of AZD1222 and 26 given two doses of MenACWY control vaccine.

The sample's time point label is to be understood as: baseline before first vaccination. Vaccinee samples came from UK trials COV001 and COV002, including a single-blind randomized controlled phase 2/3 trial of AZD1222 (ChAdOx1 nCoV-19) in healthy adults. For TCRbeta chain sequencing, PBMC samples from trial participants were taken at day 0 and at day 28 after the second dose. Beyond this particular receptor, the publication reports: Vaccine-associated CD4 TCRs spanned the whole spike protein, with dominant responses in regions 160-218 and 743-854. The 56-69-year group was small, and its depth increase did not reach significance, likely because of low power. Because no day 14 peak-response samples were available, repertoires were characterized only after the peak T cell response. Participants were mostly white British and included more females than males, and it was suggested by the authors that clonal diversity may have been underestimated. Only five to seven AZD1222 recipients were SARS-CoV-2 seropositive at baseline, limiting conclusions about previously exposed vaccinees. Spike-specific TCR breadth and depth rose significantly after two AZD1222 doses compared with day 0 and with MenACWY recipients. Reportedly, close to half of the unique spike-specific TCRs recognized epitopes lying outside the regions that are mutated in the B.1.351 and B.1.1.7 variants.

The CDR3 regions of human TCRbeta chains were analyzed by immunosequencing. In the original analysis: TCRs in the repertoires were matched against a reference library of SARS-CoV-2-specific TCRs that had been generated with the MIRA antigen-specificity platform. Breadth was defined as the fraction of unique TCRs that were SARS-CoV-2-associated, and depth was defined as the fraction of total T cells that were SARS-CoV-2-associated. Using the MIRA data, each spike-specific TCR was assigned both to the spike region to which the TCR was reactive and to a CD4 or CD8 class. Log10-transformed breadth and depth values were compared by one-way ANOVA with Sidak's multiple comparisons tests. TCRdb limited this immuneACCESS table to in-frame rearrangements with V and J called. A share of clones is missing; checked studies link under half to unresolved V genes, and the rest is unexplained. The DNA was the basis for D and trimming; V, J and clone size are from that table. Here the sample has about 99,000 clones; 87% occur a single time. The ten biggest clones cover roughly 2.9% of the sample.

The CDR3 sequence holds 17 residues, the cysteine and phenylalanine included. The read is trimmed to its CDR3 DNA, 51 bases read in frame from base 1. The CDR1 and CDR2 encoded by the germline V gene (reference sequence) are LNHDA and SQIVND. The germline ends are 18 bases apart after V is trimmed by 6 bases and J by 0 bases. The sequence came from an adult in good health. Sequencing was performed on peripheral blood, taken on day 0 of AZD1222 vaccination. Recombination connected TRBV19 to TRBJ1-3; no D segment can be confidently identified. The CDR3 protein sequence reads: CASSLLPGVGSGNTIYF. The bases read TGTGCCAGTAGCCTCCTCCCTGGCGTCGGCTCTGGAAACACCATATATTTT.